These T cell receptor beta chains were read from a single sample in a study of B cell selection in AIRE deficiency. Sequencing used immunoSEQ multiplex PCR; TCRdb keeps in-frame clones, though not all of them. The data show tens of thousands of clones, with around 97% seen just once and 0.17% held by the top ten. The specimen sequenced was conventional CD4+ T cells sorted from PBMCs. The receptor source for this set is a human donor with AIRE deficiency. CDR3s include the opening cysteine and the closing phenylalanine or tryptophan. A D gene is named only where the DNA matches it firmly. Clone size appears in some rows only: once, few, many, or a class for an expanded clone.

v_gene: TRBV5-4
abundance: .
j_gene: TRBJ1-1
d_gene: .
CDR3aa: CASSLDQMNTEAFF
CDR3nt: TGTGCCAGCAGCTTAGATCAAATGAACACTGAAGCTTTCTTT

v_gene: TRBV7-2
abundance: .
j_gene: TRBJ1-1
d_gene: TRBD1
CDR3aa: CASSRDRFRAFF
CDR3nt: TGTGCCAGCAGTCGGGACAGGTTTAGAGCTTTCTTT

v_gene: TRBV27
abundance: .
j_gene: TRBJ1-1
d_gene: .
CDR3aa: CASKPGHRNTEAFF
CDR3nt: TGTGCCAGCAAGCCGGGACACCGGAACACTGAAGCTTTCTTT

v_gene: TRBV27
abundance: once
j_gene: TRBJ1-2
d_gene: .
CDR3aa: CASSLYPQGSDYGYTF
CDR3nt: TGTGCCAGCAGTTTATACCCACAGGGTAGCGACTATGGCTACACCTTC

v_gene: TRBV28
abundance: .
j_gene: TRBJ2-7
d_gene: .
CDR3aa: CASRKAKGFLYEQYF
CDR3nt: TGTGCCAGCAGAAAGGCGAAGGGATTTCTATACGAGCAGTACTTC

v_gene: TRBV7-9
abundance: once
j_gene: TRBJ2-1
d_gene: .
CDR3aa: CASSYGDNEQFF
CDR3nt: TGTGCCAGCAGCTACGGGGACAACGAGCAGTTCTTC

v_gene: TRBV5-1
abundance: .
j_gene: TRBJ1-5
d_gene: TRBD1
CDR3aa: CASSLDGQGNQPQHF
CDR3nt: TGCGCCAGCAGCTTGGACGGACAGGGAAATCAGCCCCAGCATTTT

v_gene: TRBV7-2
abundance: .
j_gene: TRBJ1-3
d_gene: .
CDR3aa: CASSLDLKLGGAGNTIYF
CDR3nt: TGTGCCAGCAGCTTAGACCTTAAGCTTGGGGGGGCTGGAAACACCATATATTTT

v_gene: TRBV6-5
abundance: once
j_gene: TRBJ1-5
d_gene: TRBD1
CDR3aa: CASRETGVADQPQHF
CDR3nt: TGTGCCAGCAGAGAGACAGGGGTTGCGGATCAGCCCCAGCATTTT

v_gene: TRBV2
abundance: .
j_gene: TRBJ2-4
d_gene: TRBD2
CDR3aa: CASFPSGRAATKNIQYF
CDR3nt: TGTGCCAGCTTCCCTAGCGGGAGGGCCGCGACCAAAAACATTCAGTACTTC

v_gene: TRBV4-1
abundance: .
j_gene: TRBJ2-1
d_gene: .
CDR3aa: CASSQDVQGTYNEQFF
CDR3nt: TGCGCCAGCAGCCAAGATGTCCAGGGGACGTACAATGAGCAGTTCTTC

v_gene: TRBV6-6
abundance: .
j_gene: TRBJ2-5
d_gene: .
CDR3aa: CASSYSGVQETQYF
CDR3nt: TGTGCCAGCAGTTACTCCGGGGTACAAGAGACCCAGTACTTC

v_gene: TRBV5-1
abundance: .
j_gene: TRBJ2-4
d_gene: .
CDR3aa: CASSLEGVPAKNIQYF
CDR3nt: TGCGCCAGCAGCTTGGAGGGGGTTCCGGCCAAAAACATTCAGTACTTC

v_gene: TRBV5-6
abundance: once
j_gene: TRBJ2-5
d_gene: .
CDR3aa: CASSLWETQYF
CDR3nt: TGTGCCAGCAGCTTGTGGGAGACCCAGTACTTC

v_gene: TRBV28
abundance: .
j_gene: TRBJ1-2
d_gene: .
CDR3aa: CASRSHRSGYTF
CDR3nt: TGTGCCAGCAGGTCCCACAGGTCGGGCTACACCTTC

v_gene: TRBV6-5
abundance: .
j_gene: TRBJ2-7
d_gene: .
CDR3aa: CASSYSLGSTNEQYF
CDR3nt: TGTGCCAGCAGTTACTCTCTCGGGAGTACGAACGAGCAGTACTTC

v_gene: TRBV29-1
abundance: .
j_gene: TRBJ1-2
d_gene: .
CDR3aa: CSVASGGANYGYTF
CDR3nt: TGCAGCGTTGCGTCGGGGGGCGCGAATTATGGCTACACCTTC

v_gene: TRBV19
abundance: .
j_gene: TRBJ1-4
d_gene: TRBD1
CDR3aa: CASSPRDRGHLNEKLFF
CDR3nt: TGTGCCAGTAGTCCCCGTGACAGGGGGCACCTTAATGAAAAACTGTTTTTT

v_gene: TRBV15
abundance: .
j_gene: TRBJ2-1
d_gene: .
CDR3aa: CATSSPSRAYNEQFF
CDR3nt: TGTGCCACCAGCAGCCCTAGTCGCGCCTACAATGAGCAGTTCTTC

v_gene: TRBV5-1
abundance: .
j_gene: TRBJ2-3
d_gene: TRBD2
CDR3aa: CASSLVLTSGRGKDTQYF
CDR3nt: TGCGCCAGCAGCTTGGTCCTCACTAGCGGGAGAGGGAAAGATACGCAGTATTTT

v_gene: TRBV30
abundance: .
j_gene: TRBJ2-5
d_gene: TRBD2
CDR3aa: CAWSWRAPGGETQYF
CDR3nt: TGTGCCTGGAGTTGGCGGGCCCCGGGAGGGGAGACCCAGTACTTC

v_gene: TRBV7-9
abundance: .
j_gene: TRBJ2-5
d_gene: .
CDR3aa: CASSYQETQYF
CDR3nt: TGTGCCAGCAGCTACCAAGAGACCCAGTACTTC

v_gene: TRBV18
abundance: .
j_gene: TRBJ2-2
d_gene: .
CDR3aa: CASSPPSLRNTGELFF
CDR3nt: TGTGCCAGCTCACCCCCCTCCCTCCGAAACACCGGGGAGCTGTTTTTT

v_gene: TRBV7-9
abundance: .
j_gene: TRBJ2-5
d_gene: .
CDR3aa: CASSGAGAETQYF
CDR3nt: TGTGCCAGCAGCGGCGCGGGGGCAGAGACCCAGTACTTC

v_gene: TRBV28
abundance: once
j_gene: TRBJ2-5
d_gene: .
CDR3aa: CASSLGSGRETQYF
CDR3nt: TGTGCCAGCAGTTTAGGGAGCGGTAGAGAGACCCAGTACTTC

v_gene: TRBV15
abundance: .
j_gene: TRBJ2-7
d_gene: .
CDR3aa: CATSRASGTASYEQYF
CDR3nt: TGTGCCACCAGCAGAGCATCCGGGACGGCCTCCTACGAGCAGTACTTC

v_gene: TRBV2
abundance: .
j_gene: TRBJ1-2
d_gene: TRBD1
CDR3aa: CASRGGTAYGYTF
CDR3nt: TGTGCCAGCAGAGGAGGGACAGCCTATGGCTACACCTTC

v_gene: TRBV4-3
abundance: .
j_gene: TRBJ1-4
d_gene: .
CDR3aa: CASSQGGSVDEKLFF
CDR3nt: TGCGCCAGCAGCCAAGGAGGGAGCGTGGATGAAAAACTGTTTTTT

v_gene: TRBV28
abundance: once
j_gene: TRBJ2-1
d_gene: .
CDR3aa: CASSLGGTYNEQFF
CDR3nt: TGTGCCAGCAGTTTAGGGGGTACCTACAATGAGCAGTTCTTC

v_gene: TRBV2
abundance: .
j_gene: TRBJ1-2
d_gene: .
CDR3aa: CASSELTGPTGGYTF
CDR3nt: TGTGCCAGCAGTGAATTGACAGGACCCACGGGAGGCTACACCTTC

v_gene: TRBV7-9
abundance: .
j_gene: TRBJ2-1
d_gene: TRBD2
CDR3aa: CASSPRISWEGLYNKQFF
CDR3nt: TGTGCCAGCAGCCCCAGAATTTCGTGGGAGGGCCTGTACAATAAGCAGTTCTTC

v_gene: TRBV27
abundance: .
j_gene: TRBJ2-1
d_gene: TRBD2
CDR3aa: CASRTGGYNEQFF
CDR3nt: TGTGCCAGCAGAACGGGAGGGTACAATGAGCAGTTCTTC

v_gene: TRBV4-1
abundance: once
j_gene: TRBJ1-5
d_gene: TRBD1
CDR3aa: CASSQGQGALSNQPQHF
CDR3nt: TGCGCCAGCAGCCAAGGCCAGGGGGCTCTATCCAATCAGCCCCAGCATTTT

v_gene: TRBV5-6
abundance: .
j_gene: TRBJ2-7
d_gene: TRBD2
CDR3aa: CASSPRLAATSYEQYF
CDR3nt: TGTGCCAGCAGCCCTAGACTAGCGGCGACCTCCTACGAGCAGTACTTC